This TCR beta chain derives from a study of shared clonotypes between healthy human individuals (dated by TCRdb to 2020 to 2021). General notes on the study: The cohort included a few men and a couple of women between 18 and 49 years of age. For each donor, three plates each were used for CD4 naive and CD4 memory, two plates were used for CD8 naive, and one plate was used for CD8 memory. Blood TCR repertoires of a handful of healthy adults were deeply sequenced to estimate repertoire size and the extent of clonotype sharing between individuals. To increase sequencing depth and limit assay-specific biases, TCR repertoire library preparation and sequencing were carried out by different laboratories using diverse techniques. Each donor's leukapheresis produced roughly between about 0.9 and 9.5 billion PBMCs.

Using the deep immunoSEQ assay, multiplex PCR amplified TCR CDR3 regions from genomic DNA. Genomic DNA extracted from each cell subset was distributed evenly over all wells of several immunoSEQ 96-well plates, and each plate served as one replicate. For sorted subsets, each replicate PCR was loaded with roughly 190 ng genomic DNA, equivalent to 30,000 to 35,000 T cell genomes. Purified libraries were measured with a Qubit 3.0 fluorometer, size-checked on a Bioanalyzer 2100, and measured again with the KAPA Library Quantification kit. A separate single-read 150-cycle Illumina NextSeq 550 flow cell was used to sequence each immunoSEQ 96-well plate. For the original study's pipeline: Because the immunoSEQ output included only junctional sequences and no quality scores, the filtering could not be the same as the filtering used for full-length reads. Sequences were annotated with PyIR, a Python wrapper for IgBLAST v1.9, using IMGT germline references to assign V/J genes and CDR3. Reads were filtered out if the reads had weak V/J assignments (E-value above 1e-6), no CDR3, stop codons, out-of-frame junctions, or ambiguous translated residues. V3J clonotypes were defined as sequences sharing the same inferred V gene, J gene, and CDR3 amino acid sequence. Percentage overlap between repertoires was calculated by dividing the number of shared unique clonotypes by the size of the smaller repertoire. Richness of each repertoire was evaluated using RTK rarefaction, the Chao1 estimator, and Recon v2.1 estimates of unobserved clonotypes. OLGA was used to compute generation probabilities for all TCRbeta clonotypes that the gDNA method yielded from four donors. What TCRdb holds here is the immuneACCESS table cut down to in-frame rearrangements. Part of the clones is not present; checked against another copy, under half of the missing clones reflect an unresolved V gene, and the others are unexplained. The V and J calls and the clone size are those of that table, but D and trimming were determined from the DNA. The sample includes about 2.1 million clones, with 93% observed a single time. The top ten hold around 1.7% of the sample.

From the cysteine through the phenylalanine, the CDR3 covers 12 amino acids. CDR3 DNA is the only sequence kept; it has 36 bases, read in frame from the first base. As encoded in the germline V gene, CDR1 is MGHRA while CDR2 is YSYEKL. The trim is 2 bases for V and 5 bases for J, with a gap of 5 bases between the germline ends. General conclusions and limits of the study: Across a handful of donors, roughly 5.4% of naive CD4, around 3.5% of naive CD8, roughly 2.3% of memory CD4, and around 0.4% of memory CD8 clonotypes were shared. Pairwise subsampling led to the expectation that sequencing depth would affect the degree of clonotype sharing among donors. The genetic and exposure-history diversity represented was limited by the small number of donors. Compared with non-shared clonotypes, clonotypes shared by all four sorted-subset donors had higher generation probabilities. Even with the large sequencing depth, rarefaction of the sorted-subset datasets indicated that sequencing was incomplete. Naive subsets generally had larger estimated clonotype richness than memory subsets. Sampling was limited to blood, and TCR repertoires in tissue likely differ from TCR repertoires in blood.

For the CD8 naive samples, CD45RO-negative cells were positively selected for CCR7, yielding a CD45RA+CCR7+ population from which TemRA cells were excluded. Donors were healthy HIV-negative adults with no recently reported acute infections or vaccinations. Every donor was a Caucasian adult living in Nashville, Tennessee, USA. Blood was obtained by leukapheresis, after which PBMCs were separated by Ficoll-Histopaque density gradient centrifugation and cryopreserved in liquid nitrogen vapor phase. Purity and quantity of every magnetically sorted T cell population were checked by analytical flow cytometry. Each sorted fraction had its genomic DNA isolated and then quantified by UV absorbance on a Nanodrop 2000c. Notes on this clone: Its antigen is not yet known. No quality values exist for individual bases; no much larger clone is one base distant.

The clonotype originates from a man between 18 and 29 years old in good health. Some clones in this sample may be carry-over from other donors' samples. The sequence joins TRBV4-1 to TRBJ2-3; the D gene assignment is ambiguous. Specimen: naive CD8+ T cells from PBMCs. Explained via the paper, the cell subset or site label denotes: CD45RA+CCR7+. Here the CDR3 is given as CASSQRLDTQYF. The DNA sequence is TGCGCCAGCAGCCAAAGACTAGATACGCAGTATTTT.